The clone carrying this T cell receptor beta chain was found once. As yet, its antigen is unknown. RNA was extracted from bulk tissue without any cell sorting. Distant lung tissue was collected more than 3 cm away from the tumor edge. Chemotherapy-naive patients with new lung cancer underwent thoracic surgery in China, August–November 2014. The data were obtained in a study of tumor and adjacent non-tumor tissue in lung cancer. Across the study: There were roughly 11 adenocarcinoma, 2 squamous cell carcinoma and 1 small cell lung cancer cases.

Overall study results and limits: Tumor tissue had significantly higher TCR diversity than normal lung. Shorter survival was associated with higher TCR diversity in tumors.

TCRbeta libraries were built with three rounds of nested PCR, modified from ARM-PCR. MiXCR, run by TCRdb on the multiplex PCR reads, gives a single entry per CDR3 protein. The sample carries about 50,000 distinct CDR3 sequences, around two thirds recorded once. The CDR3 is made up of 13 amino acids. CDR1 and CDR2 (germline): SGHAT, FQNNGV. The rearrangement links TRBV11-2 to TRBJ2-2; D is perhaps TRBD2 (6 bases). The source of this sequence is a woman aged 60 to 75 with non-small cell lung cancer. Sequenced: distant non-tumor lung tissue. Here the CDR3 reads CVGSPRRAGELFF. The CDR3, as DNA: TGTGTTGGCAGCCCTCGGAGGGCCGGGGAGCTGTTTTTT.